This TCR beta chain was obtained from a study of metastatic and nonmetastatic thyroid tumors. In germline, CDR1 is SGHDN, CDR2 FVKESK. The CDR3 is 17 residues long. V gave up 0 bases and J gave up 0 bases, with 13 bases separating them. Thyroid surgery was performed in patients who had received no treatment beforehand. TCRdb re-called the PCR reads via MiXCR. The sample records 15,000 to 17,000 clones, about a quarter being singletons. This chain links TRBV14 with TRBJ2-3; the D call may be TRBD1 or TRBD2 (6 bases each). Sequenced material: tumor tissue. The TCR comes from a female donor with papillary thyroid cancer or a benign thyroid nodule (not recorded which). Some clones in this sample may be carry-over from other donors' samples. The CDR3 DNA is TGTGCCAGCAGCCAAGATCCGGGCGGGACAAGCACAGATACGCAGTATTTT. It is translated as CASSQDPGGTSTDTQYF.